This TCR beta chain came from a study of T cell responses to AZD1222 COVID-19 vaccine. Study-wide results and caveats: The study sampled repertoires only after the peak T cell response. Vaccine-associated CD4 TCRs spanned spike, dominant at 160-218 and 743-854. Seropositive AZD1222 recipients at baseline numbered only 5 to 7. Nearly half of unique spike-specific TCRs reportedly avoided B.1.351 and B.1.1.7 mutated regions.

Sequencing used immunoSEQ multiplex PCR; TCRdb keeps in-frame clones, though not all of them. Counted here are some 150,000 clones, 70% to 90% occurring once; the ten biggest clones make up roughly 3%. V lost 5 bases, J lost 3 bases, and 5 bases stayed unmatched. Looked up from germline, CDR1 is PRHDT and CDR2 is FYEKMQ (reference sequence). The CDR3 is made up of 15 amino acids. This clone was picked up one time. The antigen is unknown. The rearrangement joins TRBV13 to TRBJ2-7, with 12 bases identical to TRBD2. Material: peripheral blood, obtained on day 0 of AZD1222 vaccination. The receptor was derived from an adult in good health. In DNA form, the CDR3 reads TGTGCCAGCAGCCCTGGGACTAGCGGGTTCTACGAGCAGTACTTC. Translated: CASSPGTSGFYEQYF.